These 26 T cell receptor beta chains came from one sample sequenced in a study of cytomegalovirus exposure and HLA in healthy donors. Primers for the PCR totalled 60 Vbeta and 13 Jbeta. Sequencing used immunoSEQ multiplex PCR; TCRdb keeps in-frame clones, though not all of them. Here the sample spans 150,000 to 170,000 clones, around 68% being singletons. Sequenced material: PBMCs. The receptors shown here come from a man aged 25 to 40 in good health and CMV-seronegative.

CDR3: CAWSPGGLGTEAFF. CDR3 DNA sequence: TGTGCCTGGAGTCCAGGGGGCCTCGGGACTGAAGCTTTCTTT. The genes are TRBV30 and TRBJ1-1; TRBD1 aligns across 8 bases. CDR3 size: 14 residues. Germline V gene sequence: CDR1 GTSNPN, CDR2 SVGIG (reference sequence). The J segment lost 5 bases and the V segment lost 2 bases, leaving 7 bases of the junction unmatched.

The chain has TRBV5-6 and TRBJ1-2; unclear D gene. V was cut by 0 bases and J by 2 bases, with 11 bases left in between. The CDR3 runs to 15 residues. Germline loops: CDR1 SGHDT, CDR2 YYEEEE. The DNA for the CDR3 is TGTGCCAGCAGCTTGGTCCGTTACAACAACTATGGCTACACCTTC. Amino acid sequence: CASSLVRYNNYGYTF.

In DNA form, the CDR3 reads TGTGCCAGCTCACCTTCCGCACTTAACACCGAGGAAAGCTCTGGGGCCAACGTCCTGACTTTC. This gives the protein CASSPSALNTEESSGANVLTF. The chain links TRBV18 to TRBJ2-6; D gene ambiguous. The CDR3 loop spans 21 amino acids. The V gene's germline CDR1 is KGHSH and CDR2 LQKENI. V was trimmed by 3 bases and J by 0 bases, leaving 24 bases between them. The whole variable domain, remainder taken from reference TRBV18 and TRBJ2-6, is NAGVMQNPRHLVRRRGQEARLRCSPMKGHSHVYWYRQLPEEGLKFMVYLQKENIIDESGMPKERFSAEFPKEGPSILRIQQVVRGDSAAYFCASSPSALNTEESSGANVLTFGAGSRLTVL.

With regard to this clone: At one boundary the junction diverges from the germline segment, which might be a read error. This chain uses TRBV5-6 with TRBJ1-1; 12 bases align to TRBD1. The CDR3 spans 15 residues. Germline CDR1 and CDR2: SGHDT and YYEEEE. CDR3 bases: TGTGCCGGCAGCTCGGGGACAGGGGGCTTAACTGAAGCTTTCTTT. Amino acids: CAGSSGTGGLTEAFF.

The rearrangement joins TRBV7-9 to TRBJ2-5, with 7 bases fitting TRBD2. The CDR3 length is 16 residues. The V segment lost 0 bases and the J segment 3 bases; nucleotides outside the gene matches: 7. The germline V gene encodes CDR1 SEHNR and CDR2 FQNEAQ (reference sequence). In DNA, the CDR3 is TGTGCCAGCAGCTTAGCGCGGGCTAGCGGTAAAGAGACCCAGTACTTC. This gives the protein CASSLARASGKETQYF.

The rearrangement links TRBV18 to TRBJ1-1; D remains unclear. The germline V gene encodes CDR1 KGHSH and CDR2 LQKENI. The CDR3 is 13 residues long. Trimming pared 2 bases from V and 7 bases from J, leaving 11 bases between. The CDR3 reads CASSPAGSIEAFF. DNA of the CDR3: TGTGCCAGCTCACCAGCAGGATCAATTGAAGCTTTCTTT.

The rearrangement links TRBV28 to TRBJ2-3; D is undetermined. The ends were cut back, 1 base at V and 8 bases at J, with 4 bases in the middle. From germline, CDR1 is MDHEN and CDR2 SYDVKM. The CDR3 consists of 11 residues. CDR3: CASSLSGTQYF. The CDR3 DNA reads TGTGCCAGCAGTTTATCGGGTACGCAGTATTTT.

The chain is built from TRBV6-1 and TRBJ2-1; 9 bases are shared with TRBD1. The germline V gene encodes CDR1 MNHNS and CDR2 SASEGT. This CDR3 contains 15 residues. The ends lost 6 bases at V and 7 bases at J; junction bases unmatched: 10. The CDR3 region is CASRDRDRDINEQFF. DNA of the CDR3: TGTGCCAGCAGGGACCGGGACAGGGACATAAATGAGCAGTTCTTC.

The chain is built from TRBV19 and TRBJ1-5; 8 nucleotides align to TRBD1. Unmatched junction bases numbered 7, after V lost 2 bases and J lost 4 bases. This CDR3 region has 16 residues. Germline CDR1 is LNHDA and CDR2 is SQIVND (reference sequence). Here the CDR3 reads CASSIMSGQGNQPQHF. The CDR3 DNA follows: TGTGCCAGTAGTATAATGTCCGGACAGGGTAATCAGCCCCAGCATTTT.

This CDR3 reads CASSPGVGLEQYF. The CDR3 coding sequence is TGTGCCAGCAGTCCTGGTGTGGGGCTCGAGCAGTACTTC. The chain joins TRBV27 to TRBJ2-7; tentatively, D is TRBD1 (5 bases). V shed 5 bases and J shed 6 bases, with 14 bases lying between them. CDR1 and CDR2 (germline): MNHEY, SMNVEV (reference sequence). The CDR3 sequence is 13 residues long.

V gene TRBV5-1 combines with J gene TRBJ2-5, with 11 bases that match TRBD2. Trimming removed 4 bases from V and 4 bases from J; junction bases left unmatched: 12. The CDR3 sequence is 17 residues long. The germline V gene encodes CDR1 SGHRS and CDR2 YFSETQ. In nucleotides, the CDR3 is TGCGCCAGCAGCATCGGAACCCAGACTAGCGGGATAGAGACCCAGTACTTC. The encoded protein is CASSIGTQTSGIETQYF.

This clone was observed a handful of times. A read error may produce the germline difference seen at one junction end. The CDR3 spells CASSSQISNQPQNF. The DNA of the CDR3 is TGTGCCAGCAGTTCCCAGATTAGCAATCAGCCCCAGAATTTT. The V and J genes are TRBV6-6 and TRBJ1-5; D call uncertain. This CDR3 contains 14 residues. Germline CDR1 and CDR2: MNHNY and SVGAGI (reference sequence).

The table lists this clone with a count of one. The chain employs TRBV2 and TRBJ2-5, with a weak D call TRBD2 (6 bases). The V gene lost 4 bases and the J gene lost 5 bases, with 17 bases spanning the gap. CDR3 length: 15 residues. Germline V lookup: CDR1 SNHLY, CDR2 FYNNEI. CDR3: CASSAPGGSRETQYF. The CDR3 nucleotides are TGTGCCAGCAGTGCCCCCGGGGGTAGTCGGGAGACCCAGTACTTC.

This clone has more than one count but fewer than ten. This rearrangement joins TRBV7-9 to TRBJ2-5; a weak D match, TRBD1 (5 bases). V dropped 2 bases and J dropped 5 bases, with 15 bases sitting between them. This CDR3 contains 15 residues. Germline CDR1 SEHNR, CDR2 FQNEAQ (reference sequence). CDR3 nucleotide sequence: TGTGCCAGCAGCTTAAGAGTTGCGGCAGGGGAGACCCAGTACTTC. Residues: CASSLRVAAGETQYF.

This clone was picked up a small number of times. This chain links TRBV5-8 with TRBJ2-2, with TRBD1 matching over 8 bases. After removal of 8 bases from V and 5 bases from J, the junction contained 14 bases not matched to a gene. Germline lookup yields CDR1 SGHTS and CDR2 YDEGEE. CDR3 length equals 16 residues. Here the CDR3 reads CASPHPGTGETGELFF. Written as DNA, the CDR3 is TGTGCCAGTCCTCACCCGGGGACAGGAGAAACCGGGGAGCTGTTTTTT.

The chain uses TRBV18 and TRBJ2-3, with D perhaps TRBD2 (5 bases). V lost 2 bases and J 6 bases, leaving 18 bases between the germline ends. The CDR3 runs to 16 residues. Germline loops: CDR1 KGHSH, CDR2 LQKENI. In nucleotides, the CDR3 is TGTGCCAGCTCACCAACGACGGACGGGTGGAGGGATACGCAGTATTTT. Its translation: CASSPTTDGWRDTQYF.

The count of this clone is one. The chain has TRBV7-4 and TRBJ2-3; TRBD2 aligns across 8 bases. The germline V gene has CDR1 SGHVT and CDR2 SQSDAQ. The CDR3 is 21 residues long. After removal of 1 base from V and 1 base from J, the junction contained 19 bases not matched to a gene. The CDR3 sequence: CASSLEVGGARLARGTDTQYF. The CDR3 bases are TGTGCCAGCAGCTTAGAAGTCGGCGGGGCTCGACTAGCGAGGGGCACAGATACGCAGTATTTT.

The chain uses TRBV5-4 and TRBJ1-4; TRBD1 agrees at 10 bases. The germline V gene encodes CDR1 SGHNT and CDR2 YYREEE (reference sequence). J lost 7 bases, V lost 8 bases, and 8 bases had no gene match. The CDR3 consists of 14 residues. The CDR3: CASRRQGAGEKLFF. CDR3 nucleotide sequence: TGTGCCAGTAGAAGACAGGGGGCTGGTGAAAAACTGTTTTTT.

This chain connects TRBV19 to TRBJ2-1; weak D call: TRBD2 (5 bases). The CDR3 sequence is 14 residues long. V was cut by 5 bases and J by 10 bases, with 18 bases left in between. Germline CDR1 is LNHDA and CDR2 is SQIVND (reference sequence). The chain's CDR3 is CASSLRTPGLEQFF. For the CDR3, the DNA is TGTGCCAGTAGTCTACGGACTCCCGGCTTGGAGCAGTTCTTC.

The CDR3 loop reads CASSELGGWGHF. The DNA of the CDR3 is TGTGCCAGCAGTGAATTAGGGGGCTGGGGGCATTTT. The rearrangement uses TRBV6-1 and TRBJ1-5; 7 nucleotides agree with TRBD1. Germline-derived CDR1 and CDR2 are MNHNS and SASEGT. The CDR3 is 12 amino acids. After removal of 2 bases from V and 15 bases from J, the junction contained 7 bases not matched to a gene.

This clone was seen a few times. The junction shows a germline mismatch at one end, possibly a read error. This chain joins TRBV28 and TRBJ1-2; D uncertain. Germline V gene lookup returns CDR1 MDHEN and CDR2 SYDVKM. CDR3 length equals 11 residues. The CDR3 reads CASSDTLGYPF. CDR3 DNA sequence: TGTGCCAGCAGTGACACTTTGGGCTACCCCTTC.

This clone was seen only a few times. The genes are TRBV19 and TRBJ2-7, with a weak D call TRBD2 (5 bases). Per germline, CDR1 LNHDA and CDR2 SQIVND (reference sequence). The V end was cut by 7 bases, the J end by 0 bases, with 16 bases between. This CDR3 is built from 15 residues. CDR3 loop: CASKLRAGYSYEQYF. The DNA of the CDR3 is TGTGCCAGTAAGTTACGGGCGGGCTACTCCTACGAGCAGTACTTC.

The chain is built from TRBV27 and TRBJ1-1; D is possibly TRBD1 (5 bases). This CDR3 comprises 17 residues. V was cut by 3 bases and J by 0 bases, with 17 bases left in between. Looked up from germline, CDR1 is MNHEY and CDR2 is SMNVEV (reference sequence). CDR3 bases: TGTGCCAGCAGTTTCAGACAGACCCCTGGGGTGAACACTGAAGCTTTCTTT. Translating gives CASSFRQTPGVNTEAFF.

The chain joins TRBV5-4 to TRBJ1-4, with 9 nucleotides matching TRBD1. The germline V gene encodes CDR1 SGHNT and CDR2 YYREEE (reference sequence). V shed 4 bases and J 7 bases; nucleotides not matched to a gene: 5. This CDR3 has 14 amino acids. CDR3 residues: CASSPGQGTEKLFF. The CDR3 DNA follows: TGTGCCAGCAGCCCCGGACAGGGGACTGAAAAACTGTTTTTT.

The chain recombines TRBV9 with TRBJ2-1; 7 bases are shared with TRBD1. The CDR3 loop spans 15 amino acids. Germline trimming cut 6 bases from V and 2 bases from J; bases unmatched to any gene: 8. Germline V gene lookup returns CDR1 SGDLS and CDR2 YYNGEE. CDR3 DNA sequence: TGTGCCAGCACCGAGGGACAGACGACCTACAATGAGCAGTTCTTC. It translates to CASTEGQTTYNEQFF.

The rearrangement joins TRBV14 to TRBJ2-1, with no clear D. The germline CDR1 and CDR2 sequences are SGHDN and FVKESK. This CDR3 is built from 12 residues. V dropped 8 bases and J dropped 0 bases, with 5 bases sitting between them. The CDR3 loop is CASAISYNEQFF. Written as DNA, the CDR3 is TGTGCCAGCGCTATCTCCTACAATGAGCAGTTCTTC.